This TCR beta chain emerged from a study of blood T cell repertoires in COVID-19. For the study at large: COVID-19 samples from acute and convalescent phases originated in the United States, Italy and Spain. In each case, the material was cDNA or gDNA derived from T cells, B-cell-depleted T cells, or PBMCs.

Original data processing: Reference gene primer amplification in the assay estimated nucleated cell counts. Repertoires were generated with immunoSEQ multiplex PCR, while TCRdb's copy carries only in-frame clones and drops some. The V and J calls and clone size come from that table; D and trimming were worked out from the DNA. This sample carries around 50,000 clones, over 75% of them seen once, and the ten largest clones take roughly 5%. Trimming cost V 3 bases and J 6 bases; bases outside gene matches: 7. CDR1 is MGHDK and CDR2 is SYGVNS in the germline V gene. The CDR3 has 15 residues. In its sample, this clone was seen once.

Sequenced input: peripheral blood. This receptor was obtained from a man aged 35 to 55 with active COVID-19. This sequence joins TRBV25-1 and TRBJ1-5, with 8 nucleotides matching TRBD1. The CDR3 DNA sequence: TGTGCCAGCAGTGATTCCTTTACAGGGGGTCAGCCCCAGCATTTT. It is translated as CASSDSFTGGQPQHF. The full variable domain, in which reference TRBV25-1 and TRBJ1-5 provide the parts outside the CDR3, is EADIYQTPRYLVIGTGKKITLECSQTMGHDKMYWYQQDPGMELHLIHYSYGVNSTEKGDLSSESTVSRIRTEHFPLTLESARPSHTSQYLCASSDSFTGGQPQHFGDGTRLSIL.